The clone carrying this T cell receptor beta chain was seen many times. Its antigen remains unknown. These data are taken from a study of CD8 T cell repertoires and HIV-1 epitope variants. Study-wide context: Separate wells received one of Twenty-five Gag or Nef variant peptides. Controls included no peptide, Ebola AY9 epitope, and a CMV, EBV, flu pool. Points from the study as a whole: This assay reports beta chains of antigen-expanded cells, not T cell function.

Some clones are missing from TCRdb's copy, which holds only in-frame ones; the method was immunoSEQ multiplex PCR. The sample includes approximately 90,000 clones, roughly four fifths of them seen just once. This CDR3 has 13 amino acids. Germline CDR1 is SGDLS and CDR2 is YYNGEE. Between the trimmed V and J ends, which lost 0 bases and 1 base, there was a span of 4 bases. The origin of this receptor is a male donor with HIV. The V gene is TRBV9, the J gene TRBJ1-2; D uncertain. The sequencing input was uncultured baseline CD8+ T cells from peripheral blood mononuclear cells (PBMCs). CDR3 coding DNA: TGTGCCAGCAGCGTAGATGATAACTATGGCTACACCTTC. Translation: CASSVDDNYGYTF.